These T cell receptor beta chains were read from a single sample in a study of early T cells in non-severe SARS-CoV-2 infection. TCRdb ran MiXCR on the 5' RACE reads and lists one entry per CDR3 protein. The sample records some 80,000 distinct CDR3 sequences, around 12% being singletons. The sequencing sample was made of whole blood. These receptor sequences come from an adult who was a healthcare worker with PCR-confirmed SARS-CoV-2 infection or an uninfected control (not recorded which). The CDR3 runs from the conserved cysteine through the conserved F or W. The D gene is left open where the match is weak. Size is stated for part of the rows, as once, few or many counts, or as a class when the clone is expanded.

DNA: TGTGCCAGCAGCCCGGGGACAATCAATAGCAATCAGCCCCAGCATTTT
CDR3: CASSPGTINSNQPQHF
D: -
J: TRBJ1-5
V: TRBV7-8
size: -

DNA: TGTGCCAGCAGGAGAGGCCTGGGACGTGTTAATGAAAAACTGTTTTTT
CDR3: CASRRGLGRVNEKLFF
D: -
J: TRBJ1-4
V: TRBV9
size: -

DNA: TGTGCCAGCAGTGGACTAGCGGGAGCCTCCTACAATGAGCAGTTCTTC
CDR3: CASSGLAGASYNEQFF
D: TRBD2
J: TRBJ2-1
V: TRBV6-2/TRBV6-3
size: -

DNA: TGTGCCAGCTCCTGGGCTAATTCACCCCTCCACTTT
CDR3: CASSWANSPLHF
D: -
J: TRBJ1-6
V: TRBV19
size: -

DNA: TGTGCCAGCAGCCGGACAGTGGGAAACACCATATATTTT
CDR3: CASSRTVGNTIYF
D: -
J: TRBJ1-3
V: TRBV12-3/TRBV12-4
size: -

DNA: TGTGCCAGCAGCCCTGGGACAGCCACAGATACGCAGTATTTT
CDR3: CASSPGTATDTQYF
D: TRBD1
J: TRBJ2-3
V: TRBV11-3
size: -

DNA: TGTGCCAGCAGCCAACCAGATAGCAATCAGCCCCAGCATTTT
CDR3: CASSQPDSNQPQHF
D: -
J: TRBJ1-5
V: TRBV3-1
size: -

DNA: TGTGCCAGCAGTTCACAGGGAGGTGAGCAGTTCTTC
CDR3: CASSSQGGEQFF
D: -
J: TRBJ2-1
V: TRBV2
size: few

DNA: TGCAGTGCTAGGGGGACTAACCTCTACGAGCAGTACTTC
CDR3: CSARGTNLYEQYF
D: TRBD2
J: TRBJ2-7
V: TRBV20-1
size: many

DNA: TGCAGCGTCAGGGGACTCCGAGGGGATACGCAGTATTTT
CDR3: CSVRGLRGDTQYF
D: -
J: TRBJ2-3
V: TRBV29-1
size: -